Each of the 2 T cell receptor beta chains below was sequenced from the same sample in a study of CD8+CD57+ T cells in acquired aplastic anemia. Patients selected for sequencing had displayed CD8+CD57+ cell expansion by flow cytometry. The study profiled TCR beta VDJ and CDR3 using genomic DNA as template. One entry per CDR3 protein results from TCRdb running MiXCR on the reads. The sample includes about 180,000 distinct CDR3 sequences, 50% to 65% seen only once; the top ten take roughly 42%. The sequenced sample consisted of sorted CD4+, CD8+, or CD8+CD57+ T cells (not recorded which) from PBMCs. These TCRs come from a human donor with aplastic anemia.

The chain links TRBV7-9 to TRBJ1-5, with D possibly being TRBD1 (5 bases). CDR1 SEHNR and CDR2 FQNEAQ come from the germline V gene (reference sequence). The CDR3 is made up of 15 amino acids. Between the trimmed V and J ends, which lost 2 bases and 6 bases, there was a span of 14 bases. The chain's CDR3 is CASSLLGQGGQPQHF. The CDR3 nucleotides read TGTGCCAGCAGCTTATTAGGGCAGGGTGGTCAGCCCCAGCATTTT.

This chain connects TRBV13 to TRBJ1-2, with D maybe TRBD1 (5 bases). The CDR3 sequence is 13 residues long. V gave up 5 bases and J gave up 4 bases, with 11 bases separating them. Germline CDR1 reads PRHDT; CDR2 reads FYEKMQ (reference sequence). CDR3 in amino acids: CASSLQGSYGYTF. As DNA, the CDR3 is TGTGCCAGCAGCCTCCAGGGCTCCTATGGCTACACCTTC.